A single T cell receptor (beta chain) is shown here with its context. The data are from a study of blood T cell repertoires in COVID-19. At the level of the study: The United States, Italy and Spain supplied acute and convalescent COVID-19 samples. PBMCs, B-cell-depleted T cells, or T cells were the source of the cDNA or gDNA that made up the material.

Original processing methods: Amplification with reference gene primers provided the estimates of nucleated cell counts. Profiled with immunoSEQ multiplex PCR; TCRdb holds only in-frame clones, not every one. V and J calls and clone size come straight from that table; D and trimming were deduced from the DNA. The sample records tens of thousands of clones, about 91% being singletons. V gave up 6 bases and J gave up 2 bases, with 17 bases separating them. This CDR3 has 16 residues. Germline V gene sequence: CDR1 SGDLS, CDR2 YYNGEE. Sequencing used peripheral blood. This chain links TRBV9 with TRBJ2-2; D is uncertain. This TCR was sampled from a woman aged 60-75 years with active or convalescent COVID-19. The CDR3 loop reads CASTPPSGPNTGELFF. The CDR3 DNA is TGTGCCAGCACCCCTCCCTCGGGTCCTAACACCGGGGAGCTGTTTTTT.